This TCR beta chain was sequenced for a study of post-analysis software for immune sequencing data. The overall study: Recorded subtypes: relapsing-remitting, secondary progressive, progressive-relapsing; some patients unannotated.

Prepared TCR beta cDNA libraries contained unique molecular identifiers. The source material, roughly 0.9 to 11 million T cells, gave rise to about 500,000 cDNA molecules. TCRdb reprocessed the PCR reads with MiXCR, giving one entry per CDR3 protein. The sample comprises 250,000 to 300,000 distinct CDR3 sequences, roughly a third of which are singletons, and under 5.5% rests with the top ten. In the case of this clonotype: No antigen is known for it.

This CDR3 spans 15 amino acids. Trimming removed 1 base at V and 6 bases at J, with 14 bases between. Germline lookup yields CDR1 PRHDT and CDR2 FYEKMQ (reference sequence). General study results and limits: Four or five TRBV segments (TRBV5-6, TRBV5-1 and TRBV20-1 among them) occurred more frequently in patients than in controls. Samples from a shared batch, those prepared together, strongly co-clustered by F measure. In multiple sclerosis, normalized Chao1 diversity was significantly below that of controls.

This chain connects TRBV13 to TRBJ2-3; D is uncertain. This clonotype was sampled from a girl aged 10 to 17 with multiple sclerosis. What was sequenced was blood. CDR3 DNA sequence: TGTGCCAGCAGCTTAGCCGGGCCCATGGCGGATACGCAGTATTTT. Its translation: CASSLAGPMADTQYF.